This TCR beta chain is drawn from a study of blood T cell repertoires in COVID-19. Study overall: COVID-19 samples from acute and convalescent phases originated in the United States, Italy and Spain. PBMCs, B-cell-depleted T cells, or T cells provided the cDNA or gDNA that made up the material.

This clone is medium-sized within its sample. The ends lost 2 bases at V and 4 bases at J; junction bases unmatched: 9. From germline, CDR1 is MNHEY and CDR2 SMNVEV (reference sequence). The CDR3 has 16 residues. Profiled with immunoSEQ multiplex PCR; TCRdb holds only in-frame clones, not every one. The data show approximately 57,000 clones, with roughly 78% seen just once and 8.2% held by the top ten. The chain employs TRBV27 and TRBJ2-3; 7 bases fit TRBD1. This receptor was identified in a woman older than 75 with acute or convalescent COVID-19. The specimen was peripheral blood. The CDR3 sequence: CASSLLTGKEADTQYF. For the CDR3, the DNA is TGTGCCAGCAGTTTACTGACAGGGAAGGAGGCAGATACGCAGTATTTT.